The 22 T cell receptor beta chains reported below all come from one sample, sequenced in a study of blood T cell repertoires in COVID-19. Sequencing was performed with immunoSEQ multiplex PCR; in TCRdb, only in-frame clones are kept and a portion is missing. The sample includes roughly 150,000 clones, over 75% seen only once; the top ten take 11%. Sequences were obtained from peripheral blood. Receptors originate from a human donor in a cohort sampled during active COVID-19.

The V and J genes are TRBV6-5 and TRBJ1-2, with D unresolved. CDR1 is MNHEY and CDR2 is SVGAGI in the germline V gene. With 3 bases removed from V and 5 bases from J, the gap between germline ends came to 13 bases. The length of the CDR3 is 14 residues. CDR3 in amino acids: CASSYDGGLYGYTF. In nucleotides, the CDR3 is TGTGCCAGCAGTTATGACGGAGGCCTTTATGGCTACACCTTC.

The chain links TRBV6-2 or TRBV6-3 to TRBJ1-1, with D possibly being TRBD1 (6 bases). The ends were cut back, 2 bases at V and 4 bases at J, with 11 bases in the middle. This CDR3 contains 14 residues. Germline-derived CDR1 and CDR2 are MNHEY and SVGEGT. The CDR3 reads CASSYKSGATEAFF. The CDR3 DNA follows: TGTGCCAGCAGTTACAAGTCAGGGGCCACTGAAGCTTTCTTT.

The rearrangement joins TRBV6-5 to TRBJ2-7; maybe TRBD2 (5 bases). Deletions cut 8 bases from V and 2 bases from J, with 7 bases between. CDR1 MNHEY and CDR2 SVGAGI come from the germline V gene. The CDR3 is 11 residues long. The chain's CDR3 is CASGSPYEQYF. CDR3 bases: TGTGCCAGCGGGAGTCCCTACGAGCAGTACTTC.

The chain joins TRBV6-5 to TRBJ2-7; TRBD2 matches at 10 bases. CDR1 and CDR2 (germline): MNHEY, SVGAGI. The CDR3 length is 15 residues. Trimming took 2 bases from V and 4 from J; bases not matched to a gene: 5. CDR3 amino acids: CASSYRLAGVYEQYF. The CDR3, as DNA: TGTGCCAGCAGTTACCGGCTAGCGGGAGTGTACGAGCAGTACTTC.

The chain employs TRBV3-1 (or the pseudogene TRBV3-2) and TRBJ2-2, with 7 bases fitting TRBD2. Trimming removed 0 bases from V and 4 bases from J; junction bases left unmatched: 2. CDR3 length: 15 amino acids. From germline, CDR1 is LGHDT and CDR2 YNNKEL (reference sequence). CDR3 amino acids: CASSQDPGGTGELFF. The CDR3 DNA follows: TGTGCCAGCAGCCAAGATCCGGGGGGCACCGGGGAGCTGTTTTTT.

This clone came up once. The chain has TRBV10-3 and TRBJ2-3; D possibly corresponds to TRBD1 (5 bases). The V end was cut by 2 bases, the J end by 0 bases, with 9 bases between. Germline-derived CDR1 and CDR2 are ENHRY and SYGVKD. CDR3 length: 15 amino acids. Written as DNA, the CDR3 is TGTGCCATCAGTGAGGGGGCCCCTAGCACAGATACGCAGTATTTT. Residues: CAISEGAPSTDTQYF.

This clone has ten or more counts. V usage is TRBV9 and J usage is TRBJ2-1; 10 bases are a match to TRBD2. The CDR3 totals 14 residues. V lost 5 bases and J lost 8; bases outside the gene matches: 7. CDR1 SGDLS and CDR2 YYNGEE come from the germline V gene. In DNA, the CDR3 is TGTGCCAGCAGTACTAGCGGGAAATTAGATGAGCAGTTCTTC. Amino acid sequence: CASSTSGKLDEQFF.

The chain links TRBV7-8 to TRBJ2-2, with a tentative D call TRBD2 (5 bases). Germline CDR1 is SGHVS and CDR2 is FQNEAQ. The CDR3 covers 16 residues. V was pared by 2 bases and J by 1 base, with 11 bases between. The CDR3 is CASSLWAGLNTGELFF. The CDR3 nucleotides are TGTGCCAGCAGCTTATGGGCGGGTTTGAACACCGGGGAGCTGTTTTTT. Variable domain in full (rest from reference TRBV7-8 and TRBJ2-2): GAGVSQSPRYKVAKRGQDVALRCDPISGHVSLFWYQQALGQGPEFLTYFQNEAQLDKSGLPSDRFFAERPEGSVSTLKIQRTQQEDSAVYLCASSLWAGLNTGELFFGEGSRLTVL.

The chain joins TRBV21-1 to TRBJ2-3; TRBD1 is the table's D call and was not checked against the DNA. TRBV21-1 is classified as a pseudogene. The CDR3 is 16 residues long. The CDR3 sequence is CASSKVAGATTDTQYF. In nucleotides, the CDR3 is TGTGCCAGCAGCAAAGTAGCTGGGGCGACCACAGATACGCAGTATTTT.

Here the CDR3 DNA reads TGTGCCAGCAGTTTAGCGCACTATGAGCAGTTCTTC. As protein: CASSLAHYEQFF. This chain uses TRBV12-3 or TRBV12-4 with TRBJ2-1, with no clear D. The CDR3 covers 12 residues. V lost 0 bases and J lost 8, with 5 bases in between.

Here the CDR3 DNA reads TGTGCCAGCAGCGTAGACCCGGGACAGGGGATGAACACTGAAGCTTTCTTT. This gives the protein CASSVDPGQGMNTEAFF. The rearrangement uses TRBV9 and TRBJ1-1; 10 nucleotides align to TRBD1. CDR1 and CDR2 from the germline V gene are SGDLS and YYNGEE. The CDR3 is 17 amino acids. The trim removed 0 bases at V and 0 bases at J, leaving 5 bases unmatched.

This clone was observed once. The CDR3 DNA sequence: TGTGCCAGTAGTATAGGGCGAATGGGGGGAGGCTCTGGGGCCAACGTCCTGACTTTC. Its protein product is CASSIGRMGGGSGANVLTF. This sequence joins TRBV19 and TRBJ2-6, with a weak D call TRBD2 (6 bases). The CDR3 is 19 residues long. Germline lookup yields CDR1 LNHDA and CDR2 SQIVND (reference sequence). V was cut by 1 base and J by 0 bases, with 16 bases left in between.

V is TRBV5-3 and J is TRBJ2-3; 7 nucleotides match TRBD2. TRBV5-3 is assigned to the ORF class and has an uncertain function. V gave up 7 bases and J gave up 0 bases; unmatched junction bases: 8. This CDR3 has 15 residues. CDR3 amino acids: CARGPGGRSTDTQYF. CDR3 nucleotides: TGTGCCAGAGGACCAGGCGGGAGAAGCACAGATACGCAGTATTTT.

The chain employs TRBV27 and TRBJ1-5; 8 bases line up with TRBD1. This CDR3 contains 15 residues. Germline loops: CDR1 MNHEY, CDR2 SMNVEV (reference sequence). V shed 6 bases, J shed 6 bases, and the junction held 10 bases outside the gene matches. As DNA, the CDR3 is TGTGCCAGCAGGCCGGAGCAGGGGGCTGCTCAGCCCCAGCATTTT. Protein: CASRPEQGAAQPQHF.

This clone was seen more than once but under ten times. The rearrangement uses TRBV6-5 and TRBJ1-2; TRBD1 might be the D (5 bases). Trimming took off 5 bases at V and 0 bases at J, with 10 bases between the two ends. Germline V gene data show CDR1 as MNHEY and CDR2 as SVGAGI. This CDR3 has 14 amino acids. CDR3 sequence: CASSRQRANYGYTF. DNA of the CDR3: TGTGCCAGCAGTAGACAGAGAGCTAACTATGGCTACACCTTC.

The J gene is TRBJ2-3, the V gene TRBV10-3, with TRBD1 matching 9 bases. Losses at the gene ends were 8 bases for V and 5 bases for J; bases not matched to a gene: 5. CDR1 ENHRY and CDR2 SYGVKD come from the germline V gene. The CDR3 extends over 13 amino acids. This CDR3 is CAILGQGIDTQYF. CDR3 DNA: TGTGCCATCTTGGGACAGGGCATAGATACGCAGTATTTT.

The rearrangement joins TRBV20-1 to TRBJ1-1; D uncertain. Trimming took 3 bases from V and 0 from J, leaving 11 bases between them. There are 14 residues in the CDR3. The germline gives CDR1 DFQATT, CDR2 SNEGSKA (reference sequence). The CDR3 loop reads CSASDLPMNTEAFF. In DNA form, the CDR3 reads TGCAGTGCTAGTGACCTGCCTATGAACACTGAAGCTTTCTTT.

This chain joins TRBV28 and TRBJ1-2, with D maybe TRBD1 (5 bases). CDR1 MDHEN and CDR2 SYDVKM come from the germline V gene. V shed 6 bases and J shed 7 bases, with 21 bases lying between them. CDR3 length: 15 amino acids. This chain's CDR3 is CASSPGGLSRPGYTF. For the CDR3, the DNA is TGTGCCAGCAGCCCGGGGGGACTTAGCCGTCCTGGCTACACCTTC.

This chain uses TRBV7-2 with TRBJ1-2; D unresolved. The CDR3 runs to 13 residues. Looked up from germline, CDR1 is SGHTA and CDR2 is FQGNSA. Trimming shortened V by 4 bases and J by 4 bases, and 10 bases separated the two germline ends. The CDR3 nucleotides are TGTGCCAGCAGCTCGACACCATCCTATGGCTACACCTTC. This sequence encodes CASSSTPSYGYTF.

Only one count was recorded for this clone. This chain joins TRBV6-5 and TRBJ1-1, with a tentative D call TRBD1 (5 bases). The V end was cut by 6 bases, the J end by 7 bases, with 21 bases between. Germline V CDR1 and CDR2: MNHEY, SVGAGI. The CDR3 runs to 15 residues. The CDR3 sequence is CASRTGWGSGLEAFF. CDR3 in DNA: TGTGCCAGCAGAACCGGGTGGGGCAGTGGCCTTGAAGCTTTCTTT.

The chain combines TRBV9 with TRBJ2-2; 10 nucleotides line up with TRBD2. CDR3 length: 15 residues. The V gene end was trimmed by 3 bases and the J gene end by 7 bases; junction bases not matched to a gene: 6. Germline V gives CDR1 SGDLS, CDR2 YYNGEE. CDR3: CASSEGTSVIGELFF. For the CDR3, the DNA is TGTGCCAGCAGCGAGGGGACTAGCGTCATCGGGGAGCTGTTTTTT.

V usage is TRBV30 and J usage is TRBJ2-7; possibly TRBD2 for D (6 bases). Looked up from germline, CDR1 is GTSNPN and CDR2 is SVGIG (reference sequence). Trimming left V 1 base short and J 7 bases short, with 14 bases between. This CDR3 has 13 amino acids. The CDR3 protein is CAWSGQIGGEQYF. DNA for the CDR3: TGTGCCTGGAGTGGTCAGATTGGGGGGGAGCAGTACTTC.